The T cell receptor beta chain under discussion was sequenced for a study of monozygotic twins with inflammatory bowel disease. Samples each yielded cDNA through eight separate reactions. UMIs incorporating a 6-nucleotide sample barcode were appended by means of template switching. Using the 5' RACE reads, TCRdb records one entry per CDR3 protein without DNA. The sample has roughly 200,000 distinct CDR3 sequences. Each donor gave roughly 2.5 ml of peripheral blood. This CDR3 comprises 15 residues. V gene TRBV12-3 or TRBV12-4 combines with J gene TRBJ2-1; as DNA is missing, the TRBD2 call by TCRdb cannot be tested. The TCR sequence derives from a human donor with ulcerative colitis or Crohn's disease, or a healthy co-twin of an affected twin (not recorded which). Specimen: blood. CDR3 residues: CASRPGLAGGNEQFF.